Given below is one T cell receptor beta chain in context. The data stem from a study of blood T cell repertoires in COVID-19. Turning to the study itself: PBMCs, B-cell-depleted T cells, or T cells were the source of the cDNA or gDNA that made up the material.

Only in-frame clones appear in the TCRdb table, and some are missing; sequencing was by immunoSEQ multiplex PCR. The sample yields about 120,000 clones, more than 75% seen once. This sequence originates from a middle-aged man with acute or convalescent COVID-19. Material for sequencing was peripheral blood.

The CDR3 DNA sequence: TGTGCCATCAGTCTTGACAGGGGTAACACTGAAGCTTTCTTT. This sequence encodes CAISLDRGNTEAFF. The rearrangement uses TRBV10-3 and TRBJ1-1; 8 positions agree with TRBD1. The ends lost 5 bases at V and 2 bases at J; junction bases unmatched: 4. Germline values: CDR1 ENHRY, CDR2 SYGVKD. The CDR3 length is 14 residues.